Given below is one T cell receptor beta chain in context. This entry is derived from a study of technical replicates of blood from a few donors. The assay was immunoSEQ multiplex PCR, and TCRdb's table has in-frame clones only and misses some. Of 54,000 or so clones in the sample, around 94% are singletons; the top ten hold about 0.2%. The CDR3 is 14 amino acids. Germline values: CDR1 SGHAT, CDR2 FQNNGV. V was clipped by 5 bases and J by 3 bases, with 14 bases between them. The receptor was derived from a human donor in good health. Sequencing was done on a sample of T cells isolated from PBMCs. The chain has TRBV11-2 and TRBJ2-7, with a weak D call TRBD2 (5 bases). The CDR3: CASSAGRRYYEQYF. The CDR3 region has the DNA TGTGCCAGCAGCGCTGGAAGGAGGTACTACGAGCAGTACTTC.